The rows below give T cell receptor beta chains drawn from one sample of a study of T cells after yellow fever vaccination. TCRdb reprocessed the 5' RACE reads with MiXCR, giving one entry per CDR3 protein. The sample has a few hundred thousand distinct CDR3 sequences; about 4% are singletons. The sequenced sample was PBMCs, obtained 5 days after the yellow fever booster vaccination. Every receptor here comes from a man aged 18 to 30 who received the YFV17D yellow fever vaccine. Both conserved end residues are part of each CDR3. D genes are given only for firm matches. Expanded clones are given a class, and other clones once, few, many or no size at all.

TRBJ1-4,TRBV11-2,NA,NA,TGTGCCAGCAGCCCTCGGGTTTCTGAAAAACTGTTTTTT,CASSPRVSEKLFF
TRBJ2-5,TRBV7-9,NA,once,TGTGCCAGCAGCCCAGATACCGCTCGGTCACCAGAGACCCAGTACTTC,CASSPDTARSPETQYF
TRBJ2-1,TRBV5-1,NA,many,TGCGCCAGCAGCTTGGAGCCAAACAATGAGCAGTTCTTC,CASSLEPNNEQFF
TRBJ1-5,TRBV30,NA,NA,TGTGCCTGGAGTGGGGGGCAGACCAATCAGCCCCAGCATTTT,CAWSGGQTNQPQHF
TRBJ2-5,TRBV18,TRBD1,few,TGTGCCAGCTCACTGACAGGGGGTTTCGGAGAGACCCAGTACTTC,CASSLTGGFGETQYF
TRBJ1-2,TRBV12-3/TRBV12-4,NA,NA,TGTGCCAGCAGTCCTGGGAGACATAACTATGGCTACACCTTC,CASSPGRHNYGYTF
TRBJ2-3,TRBV12-3/TRBV12-4,TRBD2,few,TGTGCCAGCAGTCTATACCTAGCGGGGGGCAATACGCAGTATTTT,CASSLYLAGGNTQYF
TRBJ2-4,TRBV7-9,NA,many,TGTGCCAGCAGCCTCTTGCGCGCGGGGTATACTACAAACATTCAGTACTTC,CASSLLRAGYTTNIQYF
TRBJ2-7,TRBV27,NA,few,TGTGCCAGCAGTTTATTTGGGAGGTTCGACGAGCAGTACTTC,CASSLFGRFDEQYF
TRBJ1-2,TRBV6-2/TRBV6-3,TRBD1,few,TGTGCCAGCAGTCGACAGGGGGTAGAGGATGGCTACACCTTC,CASSRQGVEDGYTF
TRBJ2-7,TRBV10-3,TRBD1,many,TGTGCCATCAGTGCGCGACAAGACAGGGGTTACGAGCAGTACTTC,CAISARQDRGYEQYF
TRBJ2-3,TRBV12-3/TRBV12-4,TRBD2,few,TGTGCCAGCAGTGGGACTAGCCCAGATACGCAGTATTTT,CASSGTSPDTQYF
TRBJ2-2,TRBV28,TRBD2,NA,TGTGCCAGCAGTTTGTCTAGCGGTAAAACCGGGGAGCTGTTTTTT,CASSLSSGKTGELFF
TRBJ1-1,TRBV9,TRBD1,many,TGTGCCAGCAGCCCTGGGACAGGGCTTAACACTGAAGCTTTCTTT,CASSPGTGLNTEAFF
TRBJ2-7,TRBV4-1,NA,few,TGCGCCAGCAGCCCCGCAGGAGGGGAAGAGCAGTACTTC,CASSPAGGEEQYF
TRBJ1-1,TRBV20-1,TRBD1,NA,TGCAGTGCTACCAAACAGGGGCCCGGCACTGAAGCTTTCTTT,CSATKQGPGTEAFF
TRBJ1-4,TRBV15,NA,many,TGTGCCACCAGCAGAGATCTTGTGGGTGAAAAACTGTTTTTT,CATSRDLVGEKLFF
TRBJ2-1,TRBV5-5,TRBD2,NA,TGTGCCAGCAGCTTTCTAGCGGGGGTGGATAATGAGCAGTTCTTC,CASSFLAGVDNEQFF
TRBJ1-5,TRBV30,NA,few,TGTGCCTGGAGTGAGGGATCTCCGCCCCAGCATTTT,CAWSEGSPPQHF
TRBJ2-5,TRBV29-1,TRBD2,few,TGCAGCGTTAAGAGGGGACTATGGGAGACCCAGTACTTC,CSVKRGLWETQYF
TRBJ2-1,TRBV6-5,TRBD1,few,TGTGCCAGCAGCCCACGCGGGACAGGGCATCGTGAGCAGTTCTTC,CASSPRGTGHREQFF
TRBJ1-1,TRBV27,NA,few,TGTGCCAGCAACCCGACAAGGTCGGGCACTGAAGCTTTCTTT,CASNPTRSGTEAFF
TRBJ2-1,TRBV6-2/TRBV6-3,TRBD2,many,TGTGCCAGCAGTTACCGACCCCAACTAGCGCTCGGGCGGAATGAGCAGTTCTTC,CASSYRPQLALGRNEQFF
TRBJ2-6,TRBV7-9,TRBD2,few,TGTGCCAGCAGCTTACCTACAGGCGGGGGGCAGGGACCTGGGGCCAACGTCCTGACTTTC,CASSLPTGGGQGPGANVLTF
TRBJ2-1,TRBV5-1,TRBD2,NA,TGCGCCAGCAGCTTGGAGCGGGGGGGCCCCCCTGAGCAGTTCTTC,CASSLERGGPPEQFF
TRBJ1-2,TRBV29-1,NA,few,TGCAGCGTTAAACTTGGGGATGGCTACACCTTC,CSVKLGDGYTF
TRBJ2-7,TRBV12-3/TRBV12-4,TRBD1,NA,TGTGCCAGCAGCTCACAGGGGACCCTCTACGAGCAGTACTTC,CASSSQGTLYEQYF
TRBJ2-3,TRBV11-1,TRBD2,NA,TGTGCCAGCAGCTTAGAGGCTAGCGGGGGGGCAGATACGCAGTATTTT,CASSLEASGGADTQYF
TRBJ1-1,TRBV6-5,NA,many,TGTGCCAGCAGTTTGGACGGAGGGCCTGGGGCTTTCTTT,CASSLDGGPGAFF
TRBJ2-1,TRBV5-1,NA,NA,TGCGCCAGCAAGGAGGACCCCTACAATGAGCAGTTCTTC,CASKEDPYNEQFF
TRBJ2-1,TRBV7-6,NA,few,TGTGCCAGCACCCAACAGGGCTATGCTTCCTACAATGAGCAGTTCTTC,CASTQQGYASYNEQFF
TRBJ1-1,TRBV4-3,TRBD1,few,TGCGCCAGCAGCCGGGGGGGACAGGGGGAAGCTTTCTTT,CASSRGGQGEAFF
TRBJ2-1,TRBV5-5,NA,many,TGTGCCAGCAGCTGGGTCGGGAAAGACAATGAGCAGTTCTTC,CASSWVGKDNEQFF
TRBJ2-1,TRBV9,NA,NA,NA,CACSAGLGDDEQFF
TRBJ1-2,TRBV5-1,TRBD1,many,TGCGCCAGCAGCTTGGCCTGGGACAGGTTCTATGGCTACACCTTC,CASSLAWDRFYGYTF